Below, 10 T cell receptor beta chains from the same sample are listed, as sequenced in a study of blood T cell repertoires in COVID-19. This table comes from immunoSEQ multiplex PCR, and its TCRdb copy is limited to in-frame clones, with some not included. This sample has over 70,000 clones, with approximately 89% found just once. The sequencing input was peripheral blood. These TCRs come from a man of 80 years or more with acute or convalescent COVID-19.

This rearrangement joins TRBV5-1 to TRBJ2-5; a possible D gene is TRBD2 (7 bases). CDR1 is SGHRS and CDR2 is YFSETQ in the germline V gene. This CDR3 is built from 16 residues. V lost 7 bases to trimming and J lost 5 bases, with 24 bases between them. CDR3 coding DNA: TGCGCCAGCCGTAATGGGAGGGGGGCACAGATGGAGACCCAGTACTTC. Translating it yields CASRNGRGAQMETQYF. The whole variable domain, filled in from reference TRBV5-1 and TRBJ2-5, reads KAGVTQTPRYLIKTRGQQVTLSCSPISGHRSVSWYQQTPGQGLQFLFEYFSETQRNKGNFPGRFSGRQFSNSRSEMNVSTLELGDSALYLCASRNGRGAQMETQYFGPGTRLLVL.

This rearrangement joins TRBV10-1 to TRBJ2-1, with D tentatively TRBD2 (5 bases). The CDR3 length is 15 residues. V lost 1 base and J lost 6, with 13 bases in between. The germline CDR1 and CDR2 sequences are WNHNN and SYGVQD (reference sequence). CDR3 region: CASSEFGKPGNEQFF. CDR3 nucleotides: TGCGCCAGCAGTGAGTTCGGGAAGCCTGGCAATGAGCAGTTCTTC.

The J gene is TRBJ1-1, the V gene TRBV6-4; TRBD1 matches 7 bases. Germline V gene sequence: CDR1 MRHNA, CDR2 SNTAGT. Trimming took 3 bases from V and 1 from J; bases not matched to a gene: 5. The CDR3 loop spans 15 amino acids. The CDR3 loop reads CASSEQDRTNTEAFF. The CDR3 DNA reads as TGTGCCAGCAGTGAGCAGGACAGGACGAACACTGAAGCTTTCTTT.

This chain links TRBV9 with TRBJ1-2; D unresolved. Germline V gene lookup returns CDR1 SGDLS and CDR2 YYNGEE. There are 11 residues in the CDR3. Trimming took 5 bases from V and 7 from J, leaving 9 bases between them. The CDR3 DNA reads as TGTGCCAGCAGGTTGGAGGGTGGCTACACCTTC. The encoded protein is CASRLEGGYTF.

The chain employs TRBV29-1 and TRBJ1-1, with D perhaps matching TRBD1 (5 bases). Trimming pared 3 bases from V and 7 bases from J, leaving 15 bases between. The CDR3 has 13 residues. Germline loops: CDR1 SQVTM, CDR2 ANQGSEA. This CDR3 reads CSVDSGEGVEAFF. CDR3 bases: TGCAGCGTTGATTCGGGGGAAGGGGTTGAAGCTTTCTTT. The entire variable domain, with the rest obtained from reference TRBV29-1 and TRBJ1-1, is as follows: SAVISQKPSRDICQRGTSLTIQCQVDSQVTMMFWYRQQPGQSLTLIATANQGSEATYESGFVIDKFPISRPNLTFSTLTVSNMSPEDSSIYLCSVDSGEGVEAFFGQGTRLTVV.

This chain joins TRBV9 and TRBJ2-1, with D possibly TRBD2 on 6 matching bases. The ends were cut back, 4 bases at V and 4 bases at J, with 15 bases in the middle. This CDR3 contains 15 residues. The V gene's germline CDR1 is SGDLS and CDR2 YYNGEE. CDR3 region: CASSFTGAGYNEQFF. CDR3 coding DNA: TGTGCCAGCAGCTTTACGGGAGCAGGATACAATGAGCAGTTCTTC. The full variable domain, completed using reference TRBV9 and TRBJ2-1, is DSGVTQTPKHLITATGQRVTLRCSPRSGDLSVYWYQQSLDQGLQFLIQYYNGEERAKGNILERFSAQQFPDLHSELNLSSLELGDSALYFCASSFTGAGYNEQFFGPGTRLTVL.

V gene TRBV11-3 combines with J gene TRBJ2-2; TRBD1 matches at 7 bases. The CDR3 totals 15 residues. Germline lookup yields CDR1 SGHNT and CDR2 YENEEA. Losses at the gene ends were 5 bases for V and 4 bases for J; bases not matched to a gene: 7. This CDR3 reads CASSPRQGSTGELFF. DNA for the CDR3: TGTGCCAGCAGCCCGAGACAGGGATCCACCGGGGAGCTGTTTTTT.

This clone was detected a few times. The chain combines TRBV28 with TRBJ1-4; 7 nucleotides line up with TRBD1. Germline-derived CDR1 and CDR2 are MDHEN and SYDVKM. The CDR3 length is 15 residues. V was pared by 3 bases and J by 2 bases, with 3 bases of the junction left unmatched. CDR3: CASSLRTGTNEKLFF. DNA of the CDR3: TGTGCCAGCAGTTTGCGGACAGGTACTAATGAAAAACTGTTTTTT.

The chain combines TRBV7-2 with TRBJ2-6; a weak D match, TRBD2 (5 bases). The CDR3 is made up of 16 amino acids. The V gene's germline CDR1 is SGHTA and CDR2 FQGNSA. Trimming cost V 5 bases and J 2 bases, with 13 bases left between them. CDR3 DNA sequence: TGTGCCAGCAGCCCAAGGGAGTTTGCTGGGGCCAACGTCCTGACTTTC. It is translated as CASSPREFAGANVLTF.

The rearrangement joins TRBV2 to TRBJ2-5; D perhaps matches TRBD2 (6 bases). Between the trimmed V and J ends, which lost 11 bases and 2 bases, there was a span of 12 bases. The CDR3 contains 12 residues. The germline CDR1 and CDR2 sequences are SNHLY and FYNNEI. This CDR3 reads CAGLGGQETQYF. CDR3 coding DNA: TGTGCCGGACTGGGGGGTCAAGAGACCCAGTACTTC.